A selection of T cell receptor beta chains follows, all from one sample in a study of blood T cell repertoires in COVID-19. Clones were sequenced by immunoSEQ multiplex PCR, and TCRdb holds only the in-frame ones, with some missing. The sample shows around 170,000 clones, over 80% of them seen only once. Sequenced sample: peripheral blood. All receptors come from a man in his 70s who had recovered from COVID-19. The conserved cysteine and the conserved F or W are not part of the CDR3 here.

CDR3aa: ASSRIQGSYEQY; j_gene: TRBJ2-7; v_gene: TRBV27; len: 12
CDR3aa: ASTLAGGNEQF; j_gene: TRBJ2-1; v_gene: TRBV7-2; len: 11
CDR3aa: ASRDRVSGNTIY; j_gene: TRBJ1-3; v_gene: TRBV25-1; len: 12
CDR3aa: ASSIPSGTGTEAF; j_gene: TRBJ1-1; v_gene: TRBV5-6; len: 13
CDR3aa: ASQEVAGVIGELF; j_gene: TRBJ2-2; v_gene: TRBV19; len: 13
CDR3aa: ASSPQGNYEQY; j_gene: TRBJ2-7; v_gene: TRBV18; len: 11
CDR3aa: ASSPSDRVGGYT; j_gene: TRBJ1-2; v_gene: TRBV6-6; len: 12
CDR3aa: ASSVGVSNQPQH; j_gene: TRBJ1-5; v_gene: TRBV9; len: 12
CDR3aa: ASSWTQGNTIY; j_gene: TRBJ1-3; v_gene: TRBV12-3/TRBV12-4; len: 11
CDR3aa: ASSVGATQETQY; j_gene: TRBJ2-5; v_gene: TRBV9; len: 12
CDR3aa: ASSRPGLPGNEQY; j_gene: TRBJ2-7; v_gene: TRBV5-4; len: 13
CDR3aa: ASSWTSGSYNEQF; j_gene: TRBJ2-1; v_gene: TRBV6-5; len: 13
CDR3aa: ASGLVISGRTGELF; j_gene: TRBJ2-2; v_gene: TRBV12-5; len: 14
CDR3aa: ASSLWGQGPLYEQY; j_gene: TRBJ2-7; v_gene: TRBV27; len: 14
CDR3aa: AWQGSPYEQY; j_gene: TRBJ2-7; v_gene: TRBV30; len: 10
CDR3aa: ASSLGLGRSYNEQF; j_gene: TRBJ2-1; v_gene: TRBV11-3; len: 14
CDR3aa: ASSPHTNYGYT; j_gene: TRBJ1-2; v_gene: TRBV19; len: 11
CDR3aa: ASSFGGRGGEQF; j_gene: TRBJ2-1; v_gene: TRBV5-6; len: 12
CDR3aa: ASSVERGGETQY; j_gene: TRBJ2-5; v_gene: TRBV9; len: 12
CDR3aa: ASSLGLTSGASTDTQY; j_gene: TRBJ2-3; v_gene: TRBV7-9; len: 16
CDR3aa: ASREQGETQY; j_gene: TRBJ2-5; v_gene: TRBV2; len: 10
CDR3aa: ASSKGNTDTQY; j_gene: TRBJ2-3; v_gene: TRBV10-1; len: 11
CDR3aa: ASSLAGEGQPQH; j_gene: TRBJ1-5; v_gene: TRBV5-1; len: 12
CDR3aa: ASIPSGAQANTGELF; j_gene: TRBJ2-2; v_gene: TRBV6-2/TRBV6-3; len: 15
CDR3aa: ASSEGLTGSQPQH; j_gene: TRBJ1-5; v_gene: TRBV2; len: 13
CDR3aa: ASSLAFRGANEQF; j_gene: TRBJ2-1; v_gene: TRBV5-1; len: 13
CDR3aa: ASSPSGTTDTQY; j_gene: TRBJ2-3; v_gene: TRBV9; len: 12
CDR3aa: ASSLRLAERGYEQY; j_gene: TRBJ2-7; v_gene: TRBV27; len: 14
CDR3aa: ASSLDTDNSPLH; j_gene: TRBJ1-6; v_gene: TRBV7-9; len: 12
CDR3aa: ASSPPASGSYEQY; j_gene: TRBJ2-7; v_gene: TRBV18; len: 13
CDR3aa: ASSPTPGQGGTEAF; j_gene: TRBJ1-1; v_gene: TRBV18; len: 14
CDR3aa: ASSPDRGYEQY; j_gene: TRBJ2-7; v_gene: TRBV6-6; len: 11
CDR3aa: ASSSQRPGELF; j_gene: TRBJ2-2; v_gene: TRBV7-3; len: 11
CDR3aa: AWTVGNTIY; j_gene: TRBJ1-3; v_gene: TRBV30; len: 9
CDR3aa: ASSERTGARYNEQF; j_gene: TRBJ2-1; v_gene: TRBV2; len: 14
CDR3aa: ASSWKQGIDEQY; j_gene: TRBJ2-7; v_gene: TRBV18; len: 12
CDR3aa: ASSLRRELGETQY; j_gene: TRBJ2-5; v_gene: TRBV7-2; len: 13
CDR3aa: ASSEVNRGNQPQH; j_gene: TRBJ1-5; v_gene: TRBV6-1; len: 13
CDR3aa: ASSSINYGYT; j_gene: TRBJ1-2; v_gene: TRBV6-6; len: 10
CDR3aa: ASSQGWASSSEKLF; j_gene: TRBJ1-4; v_gene: TRBV3-1/TRBV3-2; len: 14
CDR3aa: ASSSLKTGNQPQH; j_gene: TRBJ1-5; v_gene: TRBV28; len: 13
CDR3aa: ASSEGRGLPNEQF; j_gene: TRBJ2-1; v_gene: TRBV10-2; len: 13
CDR3aa: ASSKGLAVSSYNEQF; j_gene: TRBJ2-1; v_gene: TRBV7-2; len: 15
CDR3aa: ASSQQLDSNEKLF; j_gene: TRBJ1-4; v_gene: TRBV5-1; len: 13
CDR3aa: ASIWTSANEQF; j_gene: TRBJ2-1; v_gene: TRBV6-5; len: 11
CDR3aa: ASSPSRQGSSYNEQF; j_gene: TRBJ2-1; v_gene: TRBV5-4; len: 15
CDR3aa: ASSRGVNQPQH; j_gene: TRBJ1-5; v_gene: TRBV19; len: 11
CDR3aa: ASSPLDGDNEQF; j_gene: TRBJ2-1; v_gene: TRBV18; len: 12
CDR3aa: ASSITFGADRGYNEQF; j_gene: TRBJ2-1; v_gene: TRBV19; len: 16
CDR3aa: ASSEQGETSEQY; j_gene: TRBJ2-7; v_gene: TRBV27; len: 12
CDR3aa: ASSQQTSGEETQY; j_gene: TRBJ2-5; v_gene: TRBV4-2; len: 13
CDR3aa: ASSDYPYEQY; j_gene: TRBJ2-7; v_gene: TRBV10-1; len: 10
CDR3aa: ASSLMGEGTEAF; j_gene: TRBJ1-1; v_gene: TRBV5-4; len: 12